The present T cell receptor (beta chain) was sequenced within a study of metastatic and nonmetastatic thyroid tumors. General study results and limits: As reported, TCR beta diversity in blood and tumor was significantly higher in malignant thyroid tumors than in benign nodules.

Every patient was untreated before thyroid surgery. TCRdb re-analyzed the PCR reads using MiXCR. The sample records approximately 21,000 clones, approximately 16% being singletons. Germline lookup yields CDR1 SGHAT and CDR2 FQDESV (reference sequence). The CDR3 spans 16 residues. Trimming shortened V by 4 bases and J by 0 bases, and 13 bases separated the two germline ends. The table lists this clone with many counts. As yet, its antigen is unknown. This rearrangement joins TRBV11-1 to TRBJ1-3; maybe TRBD1 (6 bases). The TCR was taken from a male donor with papillary thyroid cancer or a benign thyroid nodule (not recorded which). Some clones in this sample may be carry-over from other donors' samples. The sample was blood. Written as DNA, the CDR3 is TGTGCCAGCAGCTACAGGGCCACCCGCTCTGGAAACACCATATATTTT. Its translation is CASSYRATRSGNTIYF.